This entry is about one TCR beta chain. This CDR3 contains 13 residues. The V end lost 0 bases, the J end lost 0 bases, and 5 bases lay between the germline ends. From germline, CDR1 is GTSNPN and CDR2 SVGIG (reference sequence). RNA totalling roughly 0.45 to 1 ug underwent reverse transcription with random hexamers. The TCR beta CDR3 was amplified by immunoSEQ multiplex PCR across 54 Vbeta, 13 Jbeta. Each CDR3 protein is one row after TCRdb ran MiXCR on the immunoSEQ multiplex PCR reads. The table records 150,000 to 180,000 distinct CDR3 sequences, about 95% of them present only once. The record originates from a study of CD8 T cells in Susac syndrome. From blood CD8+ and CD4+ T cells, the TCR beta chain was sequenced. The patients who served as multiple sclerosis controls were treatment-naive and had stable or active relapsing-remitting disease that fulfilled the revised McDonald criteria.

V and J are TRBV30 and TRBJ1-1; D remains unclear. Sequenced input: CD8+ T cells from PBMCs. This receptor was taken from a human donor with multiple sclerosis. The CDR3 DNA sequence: TGTGCCTGGAGTGTAACGATGAACACTGAAGCTTTCTTT. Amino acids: CAWSVTMNTEAFF.